A single sample is the source of the 8 T cell receptor beta chains below, sequenced in a study of vaccination effects on CD4 cells after COVID-19. TCRdb's copy holds only in-frame clones and misses some; the assay was immunoSEQ multiplex PCR. The repertoire holds approximately 82,000 clones, with 74% as singletons. Their target antigens are unknown. Viral peptide pools were used in the ViraFEST assay to expand antigen-specific CD4+ T cells, and sequencing came afterward. Scientists isolated CD4+ T cells after a roughly 9-day culture period ended. The sample in question was CD4+ T cells from PBMCs cultured with HCoV-229E spike peptides, obtained before COVID-19 vaccination. The receptors derive from a human donor who received a COVID-19 vaccine.

The V and J genes are TRBV6-1 and TRBJ2-7; D is ambiguous. The germline CDR1 and CDR2 sequences are MNHNS and SASEGT. V lost 2 bases and J lost 7, with 15 bases in between. The CDR3 spans 14 residues. CDR3 sequence (DNA): TGTGCCAGCAGTGAATCCAACAGCGTCGGAGAGCAGTACGTC. Amino acids: CASSESNSVGEQYV.

This clone was counted only a few times. The chain uses TRBV6-5 and TRBJ2-7; perhaps TRBD2 as D (5 bases). Between the trimmed V and J ends, which lost 7 bases and 7 bases, there was a span of 17 bases. This CDR3 is 13 amino acids long. CDR1 and CDR2 (germline): MNHEY, SVGAGI. The CDR3 protein is CASKSTAGREQYV. Here the CDR3 DNA reads TGTGCCAGCAAATCGACGGCGGGTCGGGAGCAGTACGTC.

The CDR3 is CASSEQTGGEAFF. CDR3 DNA sequence: TGTGCCAGCAGTGAACAGACAGGGGGCGAAGCTTTCTTT. The chain combines TRBV25-1 with TRBJ1-1; 10 bases fit TRBD1. The CDR3 is made up of 13 amino acids. Germline V gene lookup returns CDR1 MGHDK and CDR2 SYGVNS. V gave up 2 bases and J gave up 8 bases; unmatched junction bases: 2.

This chain joins TRBV5-4 and TRBJ2-5, with D possibly being TRBD2 (6 bases). Germline V gene data show CDR1 as SGHNT and CDR2 as YYREEE (reference sequence). CDR3 size: 15 residues. V was pared by 0 bases and J by 4 bases, with 13 bases between. The CDR3 region has the DNA TGTGCCAGCAGCTTGGGAGGGGACGGGGGAGAGACCCAGTACTTC. This translates into CASSLGGDGGETQYF.

The chain employs TRBV19 and TRBJ1-2; possible D gene TRBD1, 5 bases. The V gene lost 1 base and the J gene lost 3 bases, with 12 bases spanning the gap. CDR1 is LNHDA, CDR2 SQIVND, per germline (reference sequence). This CDR3 comprises 15 residues. The CDR3 DNA follows: TGTGCCAGTAGTATAGGCCCTGGGGCTGACTATGGCTACACCTTC. Amino acid sequence: CASSIGPGADYGYTF.

The V gene is TRBV5-8, the J gene TRBJ2-1; a possible D gene is TRBD2 (7 bases). Germline V CDR1 and CDR2: SGHTS, YDEGEE. This CDR3 contains 17 residues. The CDR3 nucleotides read TGTGGGTCTCCAGCAGCCCCTAGGGGGGGCTCCTACAATGAGCAGTTCTTC. It yields the protein CGSPAAPRGGSYNEQFF.

The rearrangement joins TRBV7-6 to TRBJ1-3; 8 bases map to TRBD1. V shed 4 bases and J 4 bases; nucleotides not matched to a gene: 9. There are 16 residues in the CDR3. Per the germline V gene, CDR1 is SGHVS and CDR2 is FNYEAQ. In DNA form, the CDR3 reads TGTGCCAGCAGCTCCAGGGGGCGCGGAATAGGAAACACCATATATTTT. Its protein product is CASSSRGRGIGNTIYF. The variable domain in full, with the rest retrieved from reference TRBV7-6 and TRBJ1-3, is GAGVSQSPRYKVTKRGQDVALRCDPISGHVSLYWYRQALGQGPEFLTYFNYEAQQDKSGLPNDRFSAERPEGSISTLTIQRTEQRDSAMYRCASSSRGRGIGNTIYFGEGSWLTVV.

CDR3 in amino acids: CASSYRWNEQFF. CDR3 DNA: TGTGCCAGCAGTTACCGGTGGAATGAGCAGTTCTTC. The chain carries TRBV6-2 or TRBV6-3 and TRBJ2-1; no firm D call. V lost 2 bases and J 7 bases, leaving 6 bases between the germline ends. CDR3 length: 12 amino acids. Germline-derived CDR1 and CDR2 are MNHEY and SVGEGT.